This T cell receptor beta chain was obtained from a study of CD8 T cells in Susac syndrome. Notes on the study in general: The study's TCR sequencing and HLA analysis covered a relatively small number of individuals, and the study acknowledged this.

Comments on this clonotype: Antigen unknown.

With random hexamers, reverse transcription was performed on about 0.5 to 1 ug of RNA. TCRdb analysed the immunoSEQ multiplex PCR reads with MiXCR anew, one entry per CDR3 protein. The table shows about 290,000 distinct CDR3 sequences, with approximately 85% occurring only once. TEMRA cells were FACS-enriched, and CD8+ and CD4+ T cells were isolated negatively. Germline V CDR1 and CDR2: SGHDT, YYEEEE. The CDR3 runs 13 residues. The germline V and J ends were trimmed by 2 bases and 7 bases, with 9 bases remaining between them. J is TRBJ2-2 and V is TRBV5-6; the D gene is possibly TRBD1 (5 bases). What was sequenced was CD8+ T cells from PBMCs. The TCR sequence derives from a human donor with multiple sclerosis. The CDR3 DNA reads TGTGCCAGCAGCTTCAGGACACTCGGGGAGCTGTTTTTT. This encodes CASSFRTLGELFF.